A selection of T cell receptor beta chains follows, all from one sample in a study of blood T cell repertoires in COVID-19. Only in-frame clones appear in the TCRdb table, and some are missing; sequencing was by immunoSEQ multiplex PCR. The table has tens of thousands of clones, approximately 82% seen once. Sample: peripheral blood. The receptors stem from a man in his 60s with acute or convalescent COVID-19. Both conserved end residues are part of each CDR3. A D gene is named only where the DNA matches it firmly. Clone size, where shown, is once, few, many, or a class for clones that have expanded.

d_gene,j_gene,abundance,v_gene,CDR3aa,CDR3nt
.,TRBJ2-4,.,TRBV7-2,CASSLGMVGSVAKNIQYF,TGTGCCAGCAGCTTAGGCATGGTGGGCAGTGTAGCCAAAAACATTCAGTACTTC
.,TRBJ1-3,.,TRBV14,CASSQAGNTIYF,TGTGCCAGCAGCCAAGCGGGAAACACCATATATTTT
.,TRBJ1-2,.,TRBV25-1,CASSESPSGYTF,TGTGCCAGCAGCGAATCCCCTTCTGGCTACACCTTC
TRBD2,TRBJ2-2,.,TRBV7-6,CASSKRTGTSGGISTGELFF,TGTGCCAGCAGCAAAAGAACCGGGACTAGCGGGGGGATTAGCACCGGGGAGCTGTTTTTT
TRBD1,TRBJ2-2,once,TRBV25-1,CASSGLRGRDTGELFF,TGTGCCAGCAGTGGACTCAGGGGGCGGGACACCGGGGAGCTGTTTTTT
.,TRBJ2-2,.,TRBV7-9,CASSPHPNTGELFF,TGTGCCAGCAGCCCACACCCCAACACCGGGGAGCTGTTTTTT
.,TRBJ1-1,once,TRBV25-1,CASSARTAEAFF,TGTGCCAGCAGTGCCCGGACAGCTGAAGCTTTCTTT
.,TRBJ1-1,once,TRBV5-4,CASSFTNNMNTEAFF,TGTGCCAGCAGCTTTACTAATAACATGAACACTGAAGCTTTCTTT
.,TRBJ2-1,.,TRBV5-1,CASSFGRGSSYNEQFF,TGCGCCAGCAGCTTCGGACGGGGGAGCTCCTACAATGAGCAGTTCTTC
TRBD1,TRBJ2-7,.,TRBV27,CASSLNPGQFSYEQYF,TGTGCCAGCAGTCTTAATCCGGGACAGTTCTCCTACGAGCAGTACTTC
.,TRBJ2-2,.,TRBV7-9,CASSLVSSAGELFF,TGTGCCAGCAGCTTAGTCTCTAGCGCCGGGGAGCTGTTTTTT
TRBD1,TRBJ1-5,.,TRBV6-5,CASTETQGNQPQHF,TGTGCCAGCACCGAGACACAGGGGAATCAGCCCCAGCATTTT
.,TRBJ2-7,.,TRBV6-5,CASIRGYEQYF,TGTGCCAGCATCCGGGGTTACGAGCAGTACTTC
.,TRBJ1-5,.,TRBV28,CASRSFAGLTSNQPQHF,TGTGCCAGCAGAAGTTTTGCGGGACTTACAAGCAATCAGCCCCAGCATTTT
TRBD1,TRBJ1-1,.,TRBV11-2,CASSIGTVMRNTEAFF,TGTGCCAGCAGCATTGGGACAGTCATGCGGAACACTGAAGCTTTCTTT
.,TRBJ1-3,.,TRBV28,CASSLTGRGNTIYF,TGTGCCAGCAGTTTAACAGGGCGCGGAAACACCATATATTTT
TRBD1,TRBJ2-7,.,TRBV6-5,CASRTGRYEQYF,TGTGCCAGCCGGACAGGGAGATACGAGCAGTACTTC
.,TRBJ1-2,few,TRBV5-1,CASSLGESFYGYTF,TGCGCCAGCAGCTTGGGGGAGAGCTTCTATGGCTACACCTTC
TRBD1,TRBJ1-5,.,TRBV2,CAGKGQPNQPQHF,TGTGCCGGAAAGGGACAGCCCAATCAGCCCCAGCATTTT
.,TRBJ2-3,.,TRBV18,CASSLDSSSTDTQYF,TGTGCCAGCTCACTTGACAGTTCTAGCACAGATACGCAGTATTTT
TRBD2,TRBJ2-7,.,TRBV2,CASRVAGGPWEQYF,TGTGCCAGCAGGGTAGCGGGCGGGCCTTGGGAGCAGTACTTC
.,TRBJ1-2,.,TRBV20-1,CSASPDYGYTF,TGCAGTGCTAGTCCAGACTATGGCTACACCTTC
.,TRBJ2-5,.,TRBV2,CASSDRSRKTQYF,TGTGCCAGCAGTGATCGCTCGAGAAAGACCCAGTACTTC
.,TRBJ1-2,.,TRBV5-1,CASSSEGQGRGGYTF,TGCGCCAGCAGCTCCGAGGGGCAGGGGAGAGGGGGCTACACCTTC
.,TRBJ2-5,.,TRBV5-1,CASSWPEGSETQYF,TGCGCCAGCAGCTGGCCTGAGGGATCAGAGACCCAGTACTTC
TRBD1,TRBJ1-1,.,TRBV7-2,CASSLQGAKGEAFF,TGTGCCAGCAGCTTACAGGGGGCTAAGGGTGAAGCTTTCTTT
.,TRBJ1-5,.,TRBV30,CAWSTGGRRINQPQHF,TGTGCCTGGAGTACGGGGGGAAGGAGAATCAATCAGCCCCAGCATTTT
.,TRBJ1-1,.,TRBV12-3/TRBV12-4,CASSLTQNTEAFF,TGTGCCAGCAGTTTGACACAGAACACTGAAGCTTTCTTT